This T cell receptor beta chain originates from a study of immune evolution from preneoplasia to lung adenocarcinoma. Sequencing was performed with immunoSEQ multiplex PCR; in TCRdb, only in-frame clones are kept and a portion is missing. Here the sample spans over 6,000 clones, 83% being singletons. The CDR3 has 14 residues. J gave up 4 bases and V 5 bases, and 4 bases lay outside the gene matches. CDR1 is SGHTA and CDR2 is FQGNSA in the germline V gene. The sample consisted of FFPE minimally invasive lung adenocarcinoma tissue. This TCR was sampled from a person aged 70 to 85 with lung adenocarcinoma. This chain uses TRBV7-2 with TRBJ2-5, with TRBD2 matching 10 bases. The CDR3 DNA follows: TGTGCCAGCAGCCCCCGACTAGCGGGAGAGACCCAGTACTTC. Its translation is CASSPRLAGETQYF.